Listed below are T cell receptor beta chains from one sample, sequenced in a study of cytomegalovirus exposure and HLA in healthy donors. Here immunoSEQ multiplex PCR was the method, and the copy in TCRdb shows in-frame clones only, minus some. This table holds some 150,000 clones, 76% found once. Source material: PBMCs. The receptors come from a female donor in good health and CMV-seronegative. CDR3s include the opening cysteine and the closing phenylalanine or tryptophan. A D gene is named only where the DNA matches it firmly. Clone size is not always given. Where it is, it says once, few, many or a class for expanded clones.

>TRBJ2-5|NA|TRBV19|few
TGTGCCTCACGCGTCCCGGCGGGGGAGACCCAGTACTTC
CASRVPAGETQYF
>TRBJ2-5|NA|TRBV28|NA
TGTGCCAGCAGTCGATTACTAGGGAGCCAAGAGACCCAGTACTTC
CASSRLLGSQETQYF
>TRBJ2-7|TRBD1|TRBV28|once
TGTGCCAGCACCGGGACAGGGGTCCTGTATATTTCCTACGAGCAGTACTTC
CASTGTGVLYISYEQYF
>TRBJ2-7|NA|TRBV12-1|NA
TGTGCCAGCAGCTGCGGACAGCTAACTAGCGGGAATACTCCTACGAAGCAGTACTTC
CASSCGQLTSGNTPTKQYF
>TRBJ1-4|NA|TRBV2|NA
TGTGCCAGCAGTGTTTCTGGACAAAGAAGGGATCTGTTTTTT
CASSVSGQRRDLFF
>TRBJ2-3|NA|TRBV27|NA
TGTGCCAGCAGTTTACGCCGGGGGGCGGGGGCTACGCAGTATTTT
CASSLRRGAGATQYF
>TRBJ2-3|NA|TRBV27|NA
TGTGCCAGCAGTTTGCGGGTCACAGATACGCAGTATTTT
CASSLRVTDTQYF
>TRBJ1-2|TRBD1|TRBV27|NA
TGTGCCAGCAGCCCCGACAGGGGGCAAGCTAACTATGGCTACACCTTC
CASSPDRGQANYGYTF
>TRBJ1-1|TRBD1|TRBV7-9|few
TGTGCCAGCAGCCCCCGACAGGGGAACACTGAAGCTTTCTTT
CASSPRQGNTEAFF
>TRBJ2-2|NA|TRBV6-1|NA
TGTGCCAGCAGTGAAACGGGCGGGCCGGCTCGGTTCACCGGGGAGCTGTTTTTT
CASSETGGPARFTGELFF
>TRBJ2-7|NA|TRBV6-6|few
TGTGCCACCGGTGGGACAACTACCTACGAGCAGTACTTC
CATGGTTTYEQYF
>TRBJ1-1|TRBD1|TRBV5-6|NA
TGTGCCAGCAGCTTGGTCGGTCAGGGGGCAACTGAAGCTTTCTTT
CASSLVGQGATEAFF
>TRBJ2-5|TRBD1|TRBV5-1|NA
TGCGCCAGCAGCTTGGTCCAGGGGGTAAGGGGGGAGACCCAGTACTTC
CASSLVQGVRGETQYF
>TRBJ1-1|NA|TRBV4-1|NA
TGCGCCAGCAGCCCACGACTTCAGGGGATGAACACTGAAGCTTTCTTT
CASSPRLQGMNTEAFF
>TRBJ2-5|TRBD2|TRBV4-3|NA
TGCGCCAGCAGCCAAGGGAGCGGGGGAGCCGGGGAGACCCAGTACTTC
CASSQGSGGAGETQYF
>TRBJ2-2|NA|TRBV7-2|NA
TGTGCCAGCAGCTATCTAGCGCTCAACACCGGGGAGCTGTTTTTT
CASSYLALNTGELFF
>TRBJ2-3|TRBD2|TRBV2|NA
TGTGCCAGCAGTGCCATCGCTATGGAGCGGGGGCCAGATACGCAGTATTTT
CASSAIAMERGPDTQYF
>TRBJ1-5|TRBD1|TRBV7-2|NA
TGTGCCAGCAGCTTAGGACGCAGGGGGGAAGTCAATCAGCCCCAGCATTTT
CASSLGRRGEVNQPQHF
>TRBJ1-1|NA|TRBV18|NA
TGTGCCAGCTCACCCCCCTACCCAAACACTGAAGCTTTCTTT
CASSPPYPNTEAFF
>TRBJ1-5|NA|TRBV6-5|few
TGTGCCAGCAGTTACTCCAACAGCCGGGCGAGCGGACCCCAGCATTTT
CASSYSNSRASGPQHF